This entry is about one T cell receptor beta chain. Its specificity is unknown. With 60 Vbeta and 13 Jbeta primers, the PCR was carried out. Only in-frame clones appear in the TCRdb table, and some are missing; sequencing was by immunoSEQ multiplex PCR. The repertoire holds some 96,000 clones, with roughly four fifths as singletons. V shed 4 bases and J 2 bases; nucleotides not matched to a gene: 4. The CDR3 contains 15 residues. Germline V gene data show CDR1 as SGHVS and CDR2 as FQNEAQ. The sample comes from a study of cytomegalovirus exposure and HLA in healthy donors. Whole-study results and caveats: Segments of the TCR beta V type were, in most cases, productive about 87% or about 30% of the time in an earlier analysis. Clonal expansion, a later analysis showed, was greater in HLA-associated TCR beta chains than in equally common others.

Input material: PBMCs. The rearrangement uses TRBV7-8 and TRBJ1-5; TRBD1 agrees at 8 bases. This TCR was recovered from a female donor in good health and CMV-seronegative. This CDR3 reads CASSWGTGGNQPQHF. The CDR3 DNA follows: TGTGCCAGCAGCTGGGGGACAGGAGGCAATCAGCCCCAGCATTTT. The entire variable domain, with the rest obtained from reference TRBV7-8 and TRBJ1-5, is as follows: GAGVSQSPRYKVAKRGQDVALRCDPISGHVSLFWYQQALGQGPEFLTYFQNEAQLDKSGLPSDRFFAERPEGSVSTLKIQRTQQEDSAVYLCASSWGTGGNQPQHFGDGTRLSIL.